The 24 T cell receptor beta chains listed next were all sequenced from one sample in a study of blood T cell repertoires in COVID-19 (dated by TCRdb to 2018 to 2020). The library was built by means of the immunoSEQ multiplex PCR assay. The table comes from immuneACCESS by way of TCRdb, which keeps in-frame sequences with V and J called. Part of the clones is missing from these tables; in studies checked, under half for an unresolved V gene and the rest for unknown reasons. In all, the sample holds just over 95,000 clones, and 82% of those were seen once. Together, the top ten hold around 19% of the sample. The sequenced material came from peripheral blood. These receptors all stem from a man older than 75 with acute or convalescent COVID-19.

The chain recombines TRBV2 with TRBJ2-1, with 10 bases lining up with TRBD1. The CDR3 contains 15 residues. V lost 10 bases and J lost 7; bases outside the gene matches: 13. Germline assignment: CDR1 SNHLY and CDR2 FYNNEI. CDR3: CATQRETGGYNEQFF. The CDR3, as DNA: TGTGCCACCCAAAGGGAGACAGGGGGCTATAATGAGCAGTTCTTC.

This chain connects TRBV5-1 to TRBJ2-3; TRBD2 matches at 12 bases. V shed 4 bases and J 3 bases; nucleotides not matched to a gene: 6. This CDR3 spans 16 amino acids. Germline assignment: CDR1 SGHRS and CDR2 YFSETQ. CDR3 sequence (DNA): TGCGCCAGCAGCCCGTCTAGCGGGGGGGCAACAGATACGCAGTATTTT. Residues: CASSPSSGGATDTQYF. Full variable domain (outside the CDR3, taken from reference TRBV5-1 and TRBJ2-3): KAGVTQTPRYLIKTRGQQVTLSCSPISGHRSVSWYQQTPGQGLQFLFEYFSETQRNKGNFPGRFSGRQFSNSRSEMNVSTLELGDSALYLCASSPSSGGATDTQYFGPGTRLTVL.

The rearrangement joins TRBV6-5 to TRBJ1-1; D is ambiguous. Trimming shortened V by 4 bases and J by 5 bases, and 14 bases separated the two germline ends. The germline V gene encodes CDR1 MNHEY and CDR2 SVGAGI. The CDR3 runs to 14 residues. This CDR3 reads CASSSPVGRTEAFF. The CDR3, as DNA: TGTGCCAGCAGTTCACCAGTGGGGAGGACTGAAGCTTTCTTT.

J is TRBJ1-3 and V is TRBV28; D call uncertain. From germline, CDR1 is MDHEN and CDR2 SYDVKM. Trimming cost V 3 bases and J 2 bases, with 11 bases left between them. CDR3 length: 15 residues. The CDR3 here is CASSFPWTAGNTIYF. CDR3 DNA: TGTGCCAGCAGTTTCCCTTGGACTGCTGGAAACACCATATATTTT. Full variable domain (remainder filled in from reference TRBV28 and TRBJ1-3): DVKVTQSSRYLVKRTGEKVFLECVQDMDHENMFWYRQDPGLGLRLIYFSYDVKMKEKGDIPEGYSVSREKKERFSLILESASTNQTSMYLCASSFPWTAGNTIYFGEGSWLTVV.

The chain is built from TRBV29-1 and TRBJ1-2, with 8 bases fitting TRBD1. From germline, CDR1 is SQVTM and CDR2 ANQGSEA. The CDR3 contains 12 residues. V shed 7 bases, J shed 4 bases, and the junction held 5 bases outside the gene matches. CDR3 nucleotide sequence: TGCAGCGGAGCAGACAGGGGCTATGGCTACACCTTC. Translation: CSGADRGYGYTF.

CDR3 bases: TGTGCCAGCAGCCGACAGGGCAATCAGCCCCAGCATTTT. It codes for CASSRQGNQPQHF. This chain links TRBV12-3 or TRBV12-4 with TRBJ1-5; D is perhaps TRBD1 (6 bases). CDR3 size: 13 residues. Trimming removed 6 bases at V and 2 bases at J, with 8 bases between.

This chain joins TRBV5-1 and TRBJ1-2; the match to TRBD1 covers 7 bases. This CDR3 region has 18 residues. Trimming at V came to 2 bases and at J to 8 bases, leaving 21 bases not matched to a gene. Per the germline V gene, CDR1 is SGHRS and CDR2 is YFSETQ. CDR3 sequence: CASSLGSNRGSNQKGYTF. DNA for the CDR3: TGCGCCAGCAGCTTAGGCAGCAACAGGGGATCAAATCAAAAAGGCTACACCTTC. The entire variable domain, with the rest obtained from reference TRBV5-1 and TRBJ1-2, is as follows: KAGVTQTPRYLIKTRGQQVTLSCSPISGHRSVSWYQQTPGQGLQFLFEYFSETQRNKGNFPGRFSGRQFSNSRSEMNVSTLELGDSALYLCASSLGSNRGSNQKGYTFGSGTRLTVV.

The chain couples TRBV24-1 to TRBJ2-3; D is unresolved. Trimming shortened V by 9 bases and J by 2 bases, and 8 bases separated the two germline ends. Germline V gene lookup returns CDR1 KGHDR and CDR2 SFDVKD. This CDR3 region has 12 residues. CDR3 in amino acids: CATGADTDTQYF. The CDR3 DNA follows: TGTGCCACCGGCGCGGACACAGATACGCAGTATTTT.

The rearrangement joins TRBV3-1 (or the pseudogene TRBV3-2) to TRBJ2-4; 7 nucleotides agree with TRBD1. V gave up 4 bases and J gave up 5 bases; unmatched junction bases: 5. The CDR3 consists of 14 residues. Germline values: CDR1 LGHDT, CDR2 YNNKEL (reference sequence). The CDR3 sequence: CASSPYRGENIQYF. For the CDR3, the DNA is TGTGCCAGCAGCCCCTACAGGGGTGAAAACATTCAGTACTTC.

The V call is TRBV9, the J call TRBJ2-5, with 8 nucleotides matching TRBD2. V shed 4 bases, J shed 1 base, and the junction held 3 bases outside the gene matches. Germline loops: CDR1 SGDLS, CDR2 YYNGEE. The CDR3 loop spans 14 amino acids. The CDR3 region is CASSPRGGQETQYF. CDR3 coding DNA: TGTGCCAGCAGCCCCCGGGGGGGCCAAGAGACCCAGTACTTC.

The J gene is TRBJ2-2, the V gene TRBV7-8; a possible D gene is TRBD2 (5 bases). The CDR3 consists of 15 residues. Germline values: CDR1 SGHVS, CDR2 FQNEAQ. The ends were cut back, 1 base at V and 3 bases at J, with 9 bases in the middle. CDR3 in amino acids: CASSLGGPDTGELFF. Written as DNA, the CDR3 is TGTGCCAGCAGCTTAGGAGGGCCGGACACCGGGGAGCTGTTTTTT.

The chain is built from TRBV9 and TRBJ1-3; the D is unclear. Germline V CDR1 and CDR2: SGDLS, YYNGEE. The germline V and J ends were trimmed by 3 bases and 2 bases, with 12 bases remaining between them. There are 15 residues in the CDR3. Here the CDR3 reads CASSADTRAGNTIYF. The CDR3 DNA sequence: TGTGCCAGCAGCGCCGACACGAGGGCTGGAAACACCATATATTTT.

The sample holds one count of this clone. CDR3 coding DNA: TGTGCCAGCAGTCGGGGACAGGGAGCTGAAGCTTTCTTT. Amino acid sequence: CASSRGQGAEAFF. The V gene is TRBV6-5, the J gene TRBJ1-1, with TRBD1 identical over 9 bases. The CDR3 has 13 residues. V shed 5 bases, J shed 6 bases, and the junction held 4 bases outside the gene matches. The germline V gene encodes CDR1 MNHEY and CDR2 SVGAGI.

The V call is TRBV5-4, the J call TRBJ2-7; a weak D match, TRBD2 (6 bases). Germline CDR1 and CDR2: SGHNT and YYREEE (reference sequence). The CDR3 contains 15 residues. The V end was cut by 4 bases, the J end by 4 bases, with 18 bases between. CDR3 nucleotide sequence: TGTGCCAGCAGCCCGGGTCGGGAGAGACCATACGAGCAGTACTTC. Translating it yields CASSPGRERPYEQYF.

The genes are TRBV11-2 and TRBJ2-7; 16 bases line up with TRBD2. The V segment lost 0 bases and the J segment 1 base; nucleotides outside the gene matches: 9. The CDR3 spans 20 residues. Germline loops: CDR1 SGHAT, CDR2 FQNNGV. As DNA, the CDR3 is TGTGCCAGCAGCTTAGATTCCTGGGGGACTAGCGGGAGGGGGTCCTACGAGCAGTACTTC. Its protein is CASSLDSWGTSGRGSYEQYF.

The chain has TRBV3-1 (or the pseudogene TRBV3-2) and TRBJ2-7; possibly TRBD2 for D (6 bases). The germline V and J ends were trimmed by 4 bases and 5 bases, with 18 bases remaining between them. This CDR3 has 15 amino acids. Germline V lookup: CDR1 LGHDT, CDR2 YNNKEL (reference sequence). The chain's CDR3 is CASSPGPGGWDEQYF. As DNA, the CDR3 is TGTGCCAGCAGCCCAGGGCCCGGGGGTTGGGACGAGCAGTACTTC.

Here the CDR3 DNA reads TGCGCCAGCAGTGAAGGTGCGGGGGGGCAGCGGGAGACCCAGTACTTC. Protein product: CASSEGAGGQRETQYF. The genes are TRBV10-2 and TRBJ2-5; 9 bases match TRBD2. Germline loops: CDR1 WSHSY, CDR2 SAAADI. Trimming cost V 3 bases and J 5 bases; bases outside gene matches: 10. The CDR3 contains 16 residues.

V gene TRBV7-9 combines with J gene TRBJ2-2, with TRBD2 matching 9 bases. V shed 6 bases, J shed 4 bases, and the junction held 3 bases outside the gene matches. CDR1 SEHNR and CDR2 FQNEAQ come from the germline V gene (reference sequence). CDR3 length equals 14 residues. The CDR3 DNA sequence: TGTGCCAGCAGTCGGACTAGCGTCACCGGGGAGCTGTTTTTT. Encoded protein: CASSRTSVTGELFF.

This chain connects TRBV3-1 (or the pseudogene TRBV3-2) to TRBJ2-1; no reliable D call. Germline V gene sequence: CDR1 LGHDT, CDR2 YNNKEL (reference sequence). Trimming left V 0 bases short and J 6 bases short, with 9 bases between. The CDR3 loop spans 14 amino acids. The CDR3 here is CASSQEPALNEQFF. Written as DNA, the CDR3 is TGTGCCAGCAGCCAAGAACCAGCGCTCAATGAGCAGTTCTTC.

V gene TRBV29-1 combines with J gene TRBJ2-3; TRBD2 is a possible D gene (5 bases). Germline CDR1 reads SQVTM; CDR2 reads ANQGSEA. V lost 2 bases and J 6 bases, leaving 9 bases between the germline ends. The CDR3 spans 12 residues. DNA for the CDR3: TGCAGCGTTGAAACGGGGAGCGATACGCAGTATTTT. Its translation is CSVETGSDTQYF.

The chain recombines TRBV6-1 with TRBJ2-7, with 10 bases matching TRBD2. The J segment lost 1 base and the V segment lost 2 bases, leaving 11 bases of the junction unmatched. Germline V gene sequence: CDR1 MNHNS, CDR2 SASEGT. The CDR3 has 18 amino acids. CDR3: CASSERASGSGSSYEQYF. The CDR3 DNA reads TGTGCCAGCAGTGAAAGGGCTAGCGGGAGTGGGTCTTCCTACGAGCAGTACTTC.

This sequence joins TRBV14 and TRBJ1-5; D gene unclear. CDR1 SGHDN and CDR2 FVKESK come from the germline V gene. The CDR3 is 15 residues long. V lost 6 bases, J lost 0 bases, and 12 bases lay in between. The CDR3 region is CASRPGRNSNQPQHF. The CDR3 region has the DNA TGTGCCAGCAGACCGGGAAGAAATAGCAATCAGCCCCAGCATTTT.

The V and J genes are TRBV11-2 and TRBJ2-2; 8 bases agree with TRBD2. J lost 4 bases, V lost 1 base, and 5 bases had no gene match. This CDR3 has 16 amino acids. CDR1 and CDR2 from the germline V gene are SGHAT and FQNNGV. The CDR3 DNA follows: TGTGCCAGCAGCTTAGCCGGGACTAGTGGCACCGGGGAGCTGTTTTTT. Protein product: CASSLAGTSGTGELFF.

The V and J genes are TRBV9 and TRBJ1-5; possibly TRBD1 for D (5 bases). V lost 3 bases, J lost 0 bases, and 10 bases lay in between. Germline assignment: CDR1 SGDLS and CDR2 YYNGEE. The CDR3 covers 15 residues. CDR3 loop: CASSDQGYSNQPQHF. CDR3 DNA: TGTGCCAGCAGCGACCAGGGATATAGCAATCAGCCCCAGCATTTT.